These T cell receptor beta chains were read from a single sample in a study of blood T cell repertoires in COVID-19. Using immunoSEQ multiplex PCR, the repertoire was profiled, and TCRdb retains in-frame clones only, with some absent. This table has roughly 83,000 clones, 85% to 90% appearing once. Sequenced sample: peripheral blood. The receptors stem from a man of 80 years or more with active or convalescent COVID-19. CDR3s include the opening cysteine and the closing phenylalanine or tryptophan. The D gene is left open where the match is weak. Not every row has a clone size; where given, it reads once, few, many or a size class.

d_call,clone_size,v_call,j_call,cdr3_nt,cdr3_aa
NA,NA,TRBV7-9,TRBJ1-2,TGTGCCAGCAGCCTCAAGGTGGGCAGACAGGTCCTACCCTATGGCTACACCTTC,CASSLKVGRQVLPYGYTF
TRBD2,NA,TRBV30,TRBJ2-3,TGTGCCTGGAGTGTACCAACTAGCGGGAGAACACATACGCAGTATTTT,CAWSVPTSGRTHTQYF
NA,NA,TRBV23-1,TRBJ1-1,TGCGCCAGCAGACCAAGCCAGGGGATTGAGGTGGTAGCTTTCTTT,CASRPSQGIEVVAFF
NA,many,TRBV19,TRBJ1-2,TGTGCCAGTAAGCGGGGGCCTAACTATGGCTACACCTTC,CASKRGPNYGYTF
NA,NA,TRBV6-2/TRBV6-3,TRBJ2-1,TGTGCCAGCAGTTATATAGGGCGGCTAGCGAGTAATGAGCAGTTCTTC,CASSYIGRLASNEQFF
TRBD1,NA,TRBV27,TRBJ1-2,TGTGCCAGCAGTCTGATGACAGGGGGGGACTATGGCTACACCTTC,CASSLMTGGDYGYTF
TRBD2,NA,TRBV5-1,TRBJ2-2,TGCGCCAGCAGCCCCTGGGGAGGGACGAACACCGGGGAGCTGTTTTTT,CASSPWGGTNTGELFF
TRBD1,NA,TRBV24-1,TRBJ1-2,TGTGCCACCAGTGCCACATCGGGACAGGGGGCAAAAGATAACTATGGCTACACCTTC,CATSATSGQGAKDNYGYTF
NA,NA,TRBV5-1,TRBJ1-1,TGCGCCAGCAGTCAGGCAAACACTGAAGCTTTCTTT,CASSQANTEAFF
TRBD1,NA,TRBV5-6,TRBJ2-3,TGTGCCAGCAGCTACCTGACAGGGGGTATGAAAGATACGCAGTATTTT,CASSYLTGGMKDTQYF
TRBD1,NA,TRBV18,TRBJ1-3,TGTGCCAGCTCACCTTCTGCGCCGGGACAGGGGGCTGGAAACACCATATATTTT,CASSPSAPGQGAGNTIYF
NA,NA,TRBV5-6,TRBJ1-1,TGTGCCAGCAGCCGGGGTCCTATGAACACTGAAGCTTTCTTT,CASSRGPMNTEAFF
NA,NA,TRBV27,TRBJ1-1,TGTGCCAGCACCCTACACCGGAGGATTGAAGCTTTCTTT,CASTLHRRIEAFF
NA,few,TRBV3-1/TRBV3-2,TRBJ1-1,TGTGCCAGCAGCCGACTTAATGCGGGGAACACTGAAGCTTTCTTT,CASSRLNAGNTEAFF